This T cell receptor (beta chain) originates from a study of cytomegalovirus exposure and HLA in healthy donors. The germline V and J ends were trimmed by 1 base and 4 bases, with 13 bases remaining between them. This CDR3 contains 15 residues. Germline lookup yields CDR1 MNHEY and CDR2 SMNVEV (reference sequence). The PCR made use of 60 Vbeta and 13 Jbeta primers. The protocol was immunoSEQ multiplex PCR, while the TCRdb copy is restricted to in-frame clones and leaves out a portion. Counted here are 150,000 to 200,000 clones, around four fifths occurring once; the ten biggest clones make up 1.1% to 1.5%.

The genes are TRBV27 and TRBJ1-1; TRBD1 is a possible D gene (6 bases). The clonotype originates from a woman aged 25 to 39 in good health and CMV-seronegative. Sequenced input: PBMCs. Here the CDR3 reads CASSLLGEGGTEAFF. The CDR3 DNA sequence: TGTGCCAGCAGTTTATTGGGGGAGGGGGGCACTGAAGCTTTCTTT.